Presented here are 10 T cell receptor beta chains from one specimen sequenced in a study of OX40 agonist ivuxolimab in advanced cancers. Clones were sequenced by immunoSEQ multiplex PCR, and TCRdb holds only the in-frame ones, with some missing. The repertoire includes tens of thousands of clones, about 91% of them detected once, and 18% sits in the top ten. The sequences come from CD4+ or CD8+ T cells sorted from blood, collected in a trial of the OX40 agonist ivuxolimab. The source is an adult with an advanced solid tumor such as melanoma, head and neck, liver or kidney cancer.

The chain couples TRBV29-1 to TRBJ1-1, with D perhaps matching TRBD1 (6 bases). Trimming cost V 1 base and J 2 bases, with 11 bases left between them. The germline V gene has CDR1 SQVTM and CDR2 ANQGSEA. CDR3 length: 14 amino acids. The CDR3 sequence is CSVEAEGVNTEAFF. CDR3 DNA sequence: TGCAGCGTTGAAGCTGAGGGGGTTAACACTGAAGCTTTCTTT.

As DNA, the CDR3 is TGTGCCAGCAGTGAACCAACGGGTTGGGAAAATCAGCCCCAGCATTTT. This gives the protein CASSEPTGWENQPQHF. The V call is TRBV6-1, the J call TRBJ1-5, with D unresolved. The CDR3 spans 16 residues. V lost 2 bases and J 4 bases, leaving 15 bases between the germline ends. CDR1 and CDR2 (germline): MNHNS, SASEGT.

This chain uses TRBV15 with TRBJ2-7; 7 nucleotides match TRBD2. From germline, CDR1 is LNHNV and CDR2 YYDKDF (reference sequence). The CDR3 length is 19 residues. Losses at the gene ends were 1 base for V and 1 base for J; bases not matched to a gene: 16. The CDR3 DNA follows: TGTGCCACCAGCAGAGTGTCATATTTAACTAGCGATAGATCCTACGAGCAGTACTTC. Amino acids: CATSRVSYLTSDRSYEQYF.

This chain links TRBV7-9 with TRBJ2-1; TRBD2 might be the D (6 bases). The CDR3 runs to 12 residues. The germline gives CDR1 SEHNR, CDR2 FQNEAQ (reference sequence). V was shortened by 7 bases and J by 8 bases, with 12 bases between the two germline ends. CDR3 sequence (DNA): TGTGCCAGCAACGCGGGATGGGATGAGCAGTTCTTC. Encoded protein: CASNAGWDEQFF.

The gene calls are TRBV28 and TRBJ2-5; D not certain. CDR3 length: 11 residues. CDR1 is MDHEN and CDR2 is SYDVKM in the germline V gene. V lost 7 bases and J lost 5, with 8 bases in between. The CDR3 DNA reads as TGTGCCAGCACCGTCGGGGAGACCCAGTACTTC. Encoded protein: CASTVGETQYF.

The chain is built from TRBV14 and TRBJ2-1, with TRBD2 identical over 7 bases. The germline gives CDR1 SGHDN, CDR2 FVKESK. With 10 bases clipped from V and 9 bases from J, the junction kept 9 bases outside the gene matches. This CDR3 has 12 residues. The CDR3 spells CATGLVGGEQFF. DNA for the CDR3: TGTGCCACTGGACTAGTTGGGGGTGAGCAGTTCTTC.

The genes are TRBV4-3 and TRBJ1-5; 8 nucleotides align to TRBD1. Germline assignment: CDR1 LGHNA and CDR2 YSLEER. V was pared by 3 bases and J by 5 bases, with 0 bases of the junction left unmatched. The CDR3 runs 13 residues. CDR3 amino acids: CASSQDRDQPQHF. The CDR3 bases are TGCGCCAGCAGCCAGGACAGGGATCAGCCCCAGCATTTT.

The gene calls are TRBV19 and TRBJ2-7; TRBD2 is a possible D gene (5 bases). V was clipped by 1 base and J by 2 bases, with 9 bases between them. CDR1 and CDR2 from the germline V gene are LNHDA and SQIVND (reference sequence). This CDR3 contains 14 residues. The CDR3 sequence: CASSIGSGTYEQYF. In DNA, the CDR3 is TGTGCCAGTAGTATAGGATCCGGGACCTACGAGCAGTACTTC. Looking up the rest from reference TRBV19 and TRBJ2-7 gives the full variable domain: DGGITQSPKYLFRKEGQNVTLSCEQNLNHDAMYWYRQDPGQGLRLIYYSQIVNDFQKGDIAEGYSVSREKKESFPLTVTSAQKNPTAFYLCASSIGSGTYEQYFGPGTRLTVT.

This clone showed up just once. For the CDR3, the DNA is TGTGCCAGCAGCCCCGAGCCGCAGGTTGTTGGCGAGCAGTACTTC. This codes for CASSPEPQVVGEQYF. This chain uses TRBV9 with TRBJ2-7; D remains unclear. V lost 4 bases to trimming and J lost 6 bases, with 20 bases between them. This CDR3 is 15 amino acids long. Germline assignment: CDR1 SGDLS and CDR2 YYNGEE.

The rearrangement joins TRBV6-5 to TRBJ2-3; D is perhaps TRBD2 (6 bases). The CDR3 runs to 16 residues. Looked up from germline, CDR1 is MNHEY and CDR2 is SVGAGI. The V and J ends lost 1 base and 2 bases respectively, with 13 bases between them. Written as DNA, the CDR3 is TGTGCCAGCAGTTACTATAGCGGTTTTAACACAGATACGCAGTATTTT. It is translated as CASSYYSGFNTDTQYF.